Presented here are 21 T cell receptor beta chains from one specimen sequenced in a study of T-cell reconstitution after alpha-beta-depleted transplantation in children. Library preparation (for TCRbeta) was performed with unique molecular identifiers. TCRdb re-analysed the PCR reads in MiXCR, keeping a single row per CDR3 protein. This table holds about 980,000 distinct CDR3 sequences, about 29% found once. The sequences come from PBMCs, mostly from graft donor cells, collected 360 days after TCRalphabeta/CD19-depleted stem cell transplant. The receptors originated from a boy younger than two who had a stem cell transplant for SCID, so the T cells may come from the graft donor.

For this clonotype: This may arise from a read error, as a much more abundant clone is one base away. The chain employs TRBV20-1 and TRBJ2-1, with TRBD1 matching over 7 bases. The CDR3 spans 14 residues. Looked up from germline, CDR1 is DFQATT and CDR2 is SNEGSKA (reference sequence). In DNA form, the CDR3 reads TGCAGTGCTAGAAGTGACAGGGAGAACAATGAGGAGTTCTTC. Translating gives CSARSDRENNEEFF.

The CDR3 nucleotides are TGTGCCAGCAGTTCGGGAGGGGGCGCGGCCTACAATGAGCAGTTCTTC. It translates to CASSSGGGAAYNEQFF. V and J are TRBV5-5 and TRBJ2-1, with D perhaps matching TRBD2 (8 bases). The CDR3 is 16 residues long. Trimming pared 5 bases from V and 2 bases from J, leaving 17 bases between. Looked up from germline, CDR1 is SGHKS and CDR2 is YYEKEE (reference sequence).

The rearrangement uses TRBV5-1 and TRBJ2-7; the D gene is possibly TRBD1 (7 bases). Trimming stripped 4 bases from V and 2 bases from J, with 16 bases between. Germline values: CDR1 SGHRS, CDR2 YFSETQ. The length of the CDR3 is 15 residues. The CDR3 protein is CASSRGGGGAYEQYF. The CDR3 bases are TGCGCCAGCAGCCGAGGTGGAGGGGGCGCCTACGAGCAGTACTTC.

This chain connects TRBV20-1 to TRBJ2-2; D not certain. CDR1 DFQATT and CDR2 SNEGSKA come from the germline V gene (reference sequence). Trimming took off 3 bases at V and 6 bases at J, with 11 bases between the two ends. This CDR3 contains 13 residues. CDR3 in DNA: TGCAGTGCTAGCTCCAGACTGGCCGGGGAGCTGTTTTTT. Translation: CSASSRLAGELFF.

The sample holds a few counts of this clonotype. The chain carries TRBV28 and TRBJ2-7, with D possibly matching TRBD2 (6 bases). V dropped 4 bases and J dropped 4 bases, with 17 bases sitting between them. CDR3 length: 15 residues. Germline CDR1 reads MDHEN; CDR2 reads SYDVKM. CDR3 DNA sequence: TGTGCCAGCAGTTCCCATAGCGGAGGGGCTTACGAGCAGTACTTC. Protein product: CASSSHSGGAYEQYF.

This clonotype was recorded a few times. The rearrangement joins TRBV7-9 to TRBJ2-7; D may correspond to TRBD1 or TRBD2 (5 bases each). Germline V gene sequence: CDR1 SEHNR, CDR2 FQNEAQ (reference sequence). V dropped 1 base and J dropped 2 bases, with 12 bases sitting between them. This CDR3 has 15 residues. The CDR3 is CASSLGDRHTYEQYF. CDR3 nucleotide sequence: TGTGCCAGCAGCTTAGGGGACCGCCATACCTACGAGCAGTACTTC.

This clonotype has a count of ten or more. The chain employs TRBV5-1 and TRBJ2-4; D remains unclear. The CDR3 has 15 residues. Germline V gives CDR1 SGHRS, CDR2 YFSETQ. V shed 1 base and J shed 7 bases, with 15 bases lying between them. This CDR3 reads CASSLRPLPSNIQYF. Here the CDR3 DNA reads TGCGCCAGCAGCTTGAGACCTTTACCTAGTAACATTCAGTACTTC.

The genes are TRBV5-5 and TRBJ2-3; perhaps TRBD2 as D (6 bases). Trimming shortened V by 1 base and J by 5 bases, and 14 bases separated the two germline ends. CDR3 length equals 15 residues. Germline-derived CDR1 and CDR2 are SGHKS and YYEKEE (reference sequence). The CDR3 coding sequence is TGTGCCAGCAGCTTGCGGCGGGGTACTGGAGATACGCAGTATTTT. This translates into CASSLRRGTGDTQYF.

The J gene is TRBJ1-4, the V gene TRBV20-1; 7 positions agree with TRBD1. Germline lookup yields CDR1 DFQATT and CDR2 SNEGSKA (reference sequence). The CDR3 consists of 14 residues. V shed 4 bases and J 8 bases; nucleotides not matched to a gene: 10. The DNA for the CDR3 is TGCAGTGCTACCCCGGGACAGTCTTGGGAAAAACTGTTTTTT. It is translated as CSATPGQSWEKLFF.

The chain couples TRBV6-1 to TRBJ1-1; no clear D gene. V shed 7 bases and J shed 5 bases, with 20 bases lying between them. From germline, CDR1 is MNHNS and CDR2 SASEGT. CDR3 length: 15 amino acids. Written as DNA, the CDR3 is TGTGCCAGCATACGATCCTCAGGACTGGATACTGAAGCTTTCTTT. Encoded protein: CASIRSSGLDTEAFF.

The DNA of the CDR3 is TGCAGTGCTAGAGGACAGCTCGGGAGCAATCAGCCCCAGCATTTT. It codes for CSARGQLGSNQPQHF. The V call is TRBV20-1, the J call TRBJ1-5; D is perhaps TRBD1 (5 bases). The V end lost 1 base, the J end lost 1 base, and 11 bases lay between the germline ends. The V gene's germline CDR1 is DFQATT and CDR2 SNEGSKA (reference sequence). The CDR3 spans 15 residues.

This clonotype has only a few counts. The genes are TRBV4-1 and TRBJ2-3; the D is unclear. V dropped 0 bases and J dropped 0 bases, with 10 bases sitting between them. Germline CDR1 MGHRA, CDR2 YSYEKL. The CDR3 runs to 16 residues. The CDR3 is CASSQDRQASTDTQYF. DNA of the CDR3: TGCGCCAGCAGCCAAGACAGGCAGGCTAGCACAGATACGCAGTATTTT.

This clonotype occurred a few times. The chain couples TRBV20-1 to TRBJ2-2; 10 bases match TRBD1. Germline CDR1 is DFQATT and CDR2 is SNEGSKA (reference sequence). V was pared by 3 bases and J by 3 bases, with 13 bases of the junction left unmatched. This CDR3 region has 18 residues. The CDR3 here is CSARGVRDRGTDTGELFF. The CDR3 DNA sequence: TGCAGTGCTAGGGGGGTCCGGGACAGGGGTACCGACACCGGGGAGCTGTTTTTT.

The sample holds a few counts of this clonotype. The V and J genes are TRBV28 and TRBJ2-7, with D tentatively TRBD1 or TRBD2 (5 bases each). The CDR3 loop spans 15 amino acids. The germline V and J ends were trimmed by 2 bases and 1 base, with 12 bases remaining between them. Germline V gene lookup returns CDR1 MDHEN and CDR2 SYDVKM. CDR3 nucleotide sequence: TGTGCCAGCAGTTTAGCCGGGGCCATATCCTACGAGCAGTACTTC. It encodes CASSLAGAISYEQYF.

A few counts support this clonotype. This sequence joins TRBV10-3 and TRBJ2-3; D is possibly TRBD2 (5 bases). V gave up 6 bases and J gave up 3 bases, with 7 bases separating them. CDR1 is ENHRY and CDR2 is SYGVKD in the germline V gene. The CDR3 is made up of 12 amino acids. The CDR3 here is CAIRTGTDTQYF. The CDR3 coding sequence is TGTGCCATCAGGACGGGAACAGATACGCAGTATTTT.

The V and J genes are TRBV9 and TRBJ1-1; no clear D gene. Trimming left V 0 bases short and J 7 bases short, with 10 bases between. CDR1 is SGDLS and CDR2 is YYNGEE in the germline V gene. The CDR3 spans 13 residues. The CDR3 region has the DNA TGTGCCAGCAGCGTAGACTGGGTCGGTGAAGCTTTCTTT. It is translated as CASSVDWVGEAFF.

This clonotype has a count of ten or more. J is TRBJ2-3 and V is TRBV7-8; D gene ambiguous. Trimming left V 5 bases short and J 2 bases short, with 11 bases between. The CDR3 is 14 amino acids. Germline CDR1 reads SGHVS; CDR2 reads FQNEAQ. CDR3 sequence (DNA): TGTGCCAGCAGCCTGATGGGATTCACAGATACGCAGTATTTT. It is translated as CASSLMGFTDTQYF.

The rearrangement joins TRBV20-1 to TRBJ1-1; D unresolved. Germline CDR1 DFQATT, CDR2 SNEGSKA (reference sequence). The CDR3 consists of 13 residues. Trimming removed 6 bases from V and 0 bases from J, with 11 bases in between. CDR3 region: CSAPRELNTEAFF. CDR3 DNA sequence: TGCAGTGCCCCAAGGGAGCTGAACACTGAAGCTTTCTTT.

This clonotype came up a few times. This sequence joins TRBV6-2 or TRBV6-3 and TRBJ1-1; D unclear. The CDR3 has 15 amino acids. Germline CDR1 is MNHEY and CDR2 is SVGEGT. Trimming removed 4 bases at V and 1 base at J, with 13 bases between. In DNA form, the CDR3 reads TGTGCCAGCAGTTCCCGTATAAGTCCGAACACTGAAGCTTTCTTT. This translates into CASSSRISPNTEAFF.

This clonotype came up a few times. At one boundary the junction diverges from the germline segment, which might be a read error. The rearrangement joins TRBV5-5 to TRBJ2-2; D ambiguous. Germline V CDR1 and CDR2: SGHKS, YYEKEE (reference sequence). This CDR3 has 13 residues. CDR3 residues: CASRLEGTGELFF. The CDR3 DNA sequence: TGTGCCAGCAGATTGGAAGGCACCGGGGAGCTGTTTTTT.

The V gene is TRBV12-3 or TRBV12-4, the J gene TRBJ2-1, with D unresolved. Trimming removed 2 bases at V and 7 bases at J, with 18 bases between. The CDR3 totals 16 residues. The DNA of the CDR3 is TGTGCCAGCAGTTTAATAGGTCCCTCTTTTAGGAATGAGCAGTTCTTC. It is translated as CASSLIGPSFRNEQFF.